Only one count was recorded for the clone carrying this T cell receptor beta chain. The repertoire was sequenced with immunoSEQ multiplex PCR; TCRdb's copy has only in-frame clones and lacks some. Of 67,000 or so clones in the sample, around 86% were seen once. The data are from a study of OX40 agonist ivuxolimab in advanced cancers. The sequences come from CD4+ or CD8+ T cells sorted from blood, collected in a trial of the OX40 agonist ivuxolimab. The sequence derives from an adult with an advanced solid tumor such as melanoma, head and neck, liver or kidney cancer.

CDR3 residues: CASSQERGSRDMTEAFF. For the CDR3, the DNA is TGCGCCAGCAGCCAAGAGAGGGGATCCAGGGATATGACTGAAGCTTTCTTT. The V gene is TRBV4-1, the J gene TRBJ1-1, with TRBD1 as a possible D gene (5 bases). Germline V lookup: CDR1 MGHRA, CDR2 YSYEKL. The CDR3 loop spans 17 amino acids. The germline V and J ends were trimmed by 0 bases and 5 bases, with 19 bases remaining between them.